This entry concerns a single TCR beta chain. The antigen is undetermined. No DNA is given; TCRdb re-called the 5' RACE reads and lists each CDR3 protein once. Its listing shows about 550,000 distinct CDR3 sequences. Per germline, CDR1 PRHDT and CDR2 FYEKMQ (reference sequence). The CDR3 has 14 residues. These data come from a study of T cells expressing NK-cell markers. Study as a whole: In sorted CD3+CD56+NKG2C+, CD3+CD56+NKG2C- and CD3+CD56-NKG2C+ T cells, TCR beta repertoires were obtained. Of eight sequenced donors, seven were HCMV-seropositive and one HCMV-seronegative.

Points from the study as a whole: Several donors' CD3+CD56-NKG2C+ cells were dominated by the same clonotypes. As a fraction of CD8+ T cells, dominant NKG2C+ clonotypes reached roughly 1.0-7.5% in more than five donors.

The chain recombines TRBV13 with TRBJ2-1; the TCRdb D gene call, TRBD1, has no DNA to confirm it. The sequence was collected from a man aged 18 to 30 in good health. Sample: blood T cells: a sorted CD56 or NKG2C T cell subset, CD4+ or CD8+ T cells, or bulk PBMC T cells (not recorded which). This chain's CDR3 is CASSPEAGFNEQFF.